The present T cell receptor beta chain was sequenced within a study of shared clonotypes between healthy human individuals. Only CD45RO-negative cells positively selected for CCR7 counted as naive CD8 cells, so terminally differentiated effector memory CD45RA+ cells were excluded. With 4 bases removed from V and 5 bases from J, the gap between germline ends came to 8 bases. Germline CDR1 reads SEHNR; CDR2 reads FQNEAQ (reference sequence). CDR3 length: 12 amino acids. Study-level findings and limits: When naive CD4 clonotypes were compared across four donors, about 5% were shared.

Deep was the level at which the assay was run. Produced via immunoSEQ multiplex PCR; TCRdb's table is partial and in-frame only. The sample contains about 2 million clones, about 95% of which appear only once. For this clone: What it binds is not known.

The sequencing sample was made of naive CD8+ T cells sorted from blood. The TCR was taken from a man between 18 and 29 years old in good health. The rearrangement uses TRBV7-9 and TRBJ2-5; D possibly corresponds to TRBD1 (5 bases). DNA for the CDR3: TGTGCCAGCAGCTATGGGGCGGAGACCCAGTACTTC. Translation gives CASSYGAETQYF. Full variable domain (rest looked up from reference TRBV7-9 and TRBJ2-5): DTGVSQNPRHKITKRGQNVTFRCDPISEHNRLYWYRQTLGQGPEFLTYFQNEAQLEKSRLLSDRFSAERPKGSFSTLEIQRTEQGDSAMYLCASSYGAETQYFGPGTRLLVL.